Listed below are T cell receptor beta chains from one sample, sequenced in a study of shared clonotypes between healthy human individuals. Profiling relied on immunoSEQ multiplex PCR, and the TCRdb table lists in-frame clones only, not all of them. The sample comprises roughly 2 million clones, nearly 97% of which are singletons, and roughly 0.13% rests with the top ten. Sequencing was performed on naive CD4+ T cells sorted from blood. All receptors derive from a man between 18 and 35 years old in good health. The CDR3 runs from the conserved cysteine through the conserved F or W. Each record gives: CDR3 DNA, CDR3 protein, J gene, CDR3 length, clone size, D gene, V gene. A D gene is named only where the DNA matches it firmly. Clone sizes are given selectively: once, few, many, or a class where the clone is expanded.

DNA: TGTGCCAGCAGTGAGGGGCTGAACTATGGCTACACCTTC
CDR3: CASSEGLNYGYTF
J: TRBJ1-2
length: 13
size: once
D: NA
V: TRBV6-4

DNA: TGCGCCAGCAGTCTAGCTAGCCGCTCCTACAATGAGCAGTTCTTC
CDR3: CASSLASRSYNEQFF
J: TRBJ2-1
length: 15
size: NA
D: NA
V: TRBV10-2

DNA: TGTGCCAGTAGTATTACATCCTCCAGGGTCGACTATGGCTACACCTTC
CDR3: CASSITSSRVDYGYTF
J: TRBJ1-2
length: 16
size: NA
D: NA
V: TRBV19

DNA: TGCAGCGTTCGCTCGGGACAGCTAGTAGATACGCAGTATTTT
CDR3: CSVRSGQLVDTQYF
J: TRBJ2-3
length: 14
size: NA
D: TRBD1
V: TRBV29-1

DNA: TGTGCCAGCAGTTCACGCCGGGGACAGGGAGAGACCCAGTACTTC
CDR3: CASSSRRGQGETQYF
J: TRBJ2-5
length: 15
size: NA
D: TRBD1
V: TRBV28

DNA: TGTGCCAGCAGTTTAGACAGCTCCTACAATGAGCAGTTCTTC
CDR3: CASSLDSSYNEQFF
J: TRBJ2-1
length: 14
size: NA
D: NA
V: TRBV28

DNA: TGTGCCAGCAGCCCTGATGGGGGAGTTGGCTACACCTTC
CDR3: CASSPDGGVGYTF
J: TRBJ1-2
length: 13
size: NA
D: NA
V: TRBV7-9

DNA: TGTGCCAGCAGCTGGGGACAGGGGTTTCGCGAGACCCAGTACTTC
CDR3: CASSWGQGFRETQYF
J: TRBJ2-5
length: 15
size: NA
D: TRBD1
V: TRBV13

DNA: TGTGCCAGCAATCCAACTAATTCACCCCTCCACTTT
CDR3: CASNPTNSPLHF
J: TRBJ1-6
length: 12
size: NA
D: NA
V: TRBV2

DNA: TGTGCCAGTAGTGTGGGACTAGCGGGAAGGGGGTCCGAGCAGTACTTC
CDR3: CASSVGLAGRGSEQYF
J: TRBJ2-7
length: 16
size: once
D: TRBD2
V: TRBV19

DNA: TGTGCCAGCAGTTCCCGGACAGGGAGGGGGAACACTGAAGCTTTCTTT
CDR3: CASSSRTGRGNTEAFF
J: TRBJ1-1
length: 16
size: NA
D: TRBD1
V: TRBV6-5

DNA: TGTGCCAGCAGCCCCGACAGGATTAACGGGGAGACCCAGTACTTC
CDR3: CASSPDRINGETQYF
J: TRBJ2-5
length: 15
size: NA
D: NA
V: TRBV11-1

DNA: TGCGCCAGCAGCCTGAACGCCGGGGAGCTGTTTTTT
CDR3: CASSLNAGELFF
J: TRBJ2-2
length: 12
size: NA
D: NA
V: TRBV4-1

DNA: TGTGCCAGCAGCTTAGCGGGACAAATTAATCCAGATACGCAGTATTTT
CDR3: CASSLAGQINPDTQYF
J: TRBJ2-3
length: 16
size: NA
D: NA
V: TRBV7-9

DNA: TGTGCCAGCAGCCCCGGACTCTTCTACGAGCAGTACTTC
CDR3: CASSPGLFYEQYF
J: TRBJ2-7
length: 13
size: NA
D: NA
V: TRBV5-4

DNA: TGTGCCAGCAGCATCGGGGCAGCCTATACATACGAGCAGTACTTC
CDR3: CASSIGAAYTYEQYF
J: TRBJ2-7
length: 15
size: NA
D: NA
V: TRBV5-6

DNA: TGTGCCAGCAGCGTAGTTGCGGGGGGAGATACGCAGTATTTT
CDR3: CASSVVAGGDTQYF
J: TRBJ2-3
length: 14
size: NA
D: TRBD2
V: TRBV9

DNA: TGTGCCAGCAGCTTTGGCGGGTACGGAAACACCATATATTTT
CDR3: CASSFGGYGNTIYF
J: TRBJ1-3
length: 14
size: NA
D: NA
V: TRBV11-2

DNA: TGTGCCAGCAGCTTATACCCCGCCGAGAAGGACGAGCAGTACTTC
CDR3: CASSLYPAEKDEQYF
J: TRBJ2-7
length: 15
size: NA
D: NA
V: TRBV7-3

DNA: TGTGCCAGTAGCCATCCTAGCGGGAGATTCAATGAGCAGTTCTTC
CDR3: CASSHPSGRFNEQFF
J: TRBJ2-1
length: 15
size: NA
D: TRBD2
V: TRBV19

DNA: TGTGCCAGCAGGGAAATTGGAGTGGTCAAAAACATTCAGTACTTC
CDR3: CASREIGVVKNIQYF
J: TRBJ2-4
length: 15
size: NA
D: NA
V: TRBV6-4

DNA: TGTGCCAGCAGCCTCAATCCGGGGGGCGGTCAAGAGACCCAGTACTTC
CDR3: CASSLNPGGGQETQYF
J: TRBJ2-5
length: 16
size: NA
D: NA
V: TRBV4-2

DNA: TGTGCCAGCACTACGGACAGGGCAGCTTTCTTT
CDR3: CASTTDRAAFF
J: TRBJ1-1
length: 11
size: NA
D: TRBD1
V: TRBV6-6

DNA: TGTGCCAGCCCTCCAGTTTTCGGGGGGCTAAGCACAGATACGCAGTATTTT
CDR3: CASPPVFGGLSTDTQYF
J: TRBJ2-3
length: 17
size: NA
D: NA
V: TRBV27

DNA: TGTGCCAGCAGCATCGACAGGGGGAACATAGAGACCCAGTACTTC
CDR3: CASSIDRGNIETQYF
J: TRBJ2-5
length: 15
size: NA
D: TRBD1
V: TRBV5-4

DNA: TGCGCCAGCAGCCAAGTCTTCGGAAATCAGCCCCAGCATTTT
CDR3: CASSQVFGNQPQHF
J: TRBJ1-5
length: 14
size: NA
D: NA
V: TRBV4-1

DNA: TGTGCCAGCAGCTTACCCAGAGGGGGGTCCGGGGAGCTGTTTTTT
CDR3: CASSLPRGGSGELFF
J: TRBJ2-2
length: 15
size: once
D: NA
V: TRBV7-2

DNA: TGTGCCAGCTCACCCTCGATCTCTGGAAACACCATATATTTT
CDR3: CASSPSISGNTIYF
J: TRBJ1-3
length: 14
size: NA
D: NA
V: TRBV18

DNA: TGTGCCAGCAGCCCCCGGGACGGAGATCAGCCCCAGCATTTT
CDR3: CASSPRDGDQPQHF
J: TRBJ1-5
length: 14
size: NA
D: NA
V: TRBV7-8

DNA: TGTGCCATCAGCCGGGACAGCCTCTCTGCGGGGGCCAACGTCCTGACTTTC
CDR3: CAISRDSLSAGANVLTF
J: TRBJ2-6
length: 17
size: NA
D: TRBD1
V: TRBV10-3

DNA: TGTGCCAGCAGTTTAGATCACGGGACCTCCTACAATGAGCAGTTCTTC
CDR3: CASSLDHGTSYNEQFF
J: TRBJ2-1
length: 16
size: NA
D: NA
V: TRBV27

DNA: TGTGCCAGCAGCCCGGAGGGGACTAGCATCTCCTACGAGCAGTACTTC
CDR3: CASSPEGTSISYEQYF
J: TRBJ2-7
length: 16
size: NA
D: TRBD2
V: TRBV5-6

DNA: TGCGCCAGCGCTGTTTCCGGGACAGAGAATGAAAAACTGTTTTTT
CDR3: CASAVSGTENEKLFF
J: TRBJ1-4
length: 15
size: NA
D: TRBD1
V: TRBV5-1

DNA: TGCAGCGTTGGCGGGACCCTGTTGACCCAGTACTTC
CDR3: CSVGGTLLTQYF
J: TRBJ2-5
length: 12
size: NA
D: NA
V: TRBV29-1

DNA: TGTGCCTGGAGTAACAGGGGAAATCAGCCCCAGCATTTT
CDR3: CAWSNRGNQPQHF
J: TRBJ1-5
length: 13
size: NA
D: TRBD1
V: TRBV30

DNA: TGTGCCAGCAGCCTCGACTTGGGGGAGACCCAGTACTTC
CDR3: CASSLDLGETQYF
J: TRBJ2-5
length: 13
size: NA
D: NA
V: TRBV5-6

DNA: TGCGCCAGCAGCTATTTTCCGGGACTAGCGGGAGGGCCAGCGGGTGCTGGGGAGCTGTTTTTT
CDR3: CASSYFPGLAGGPAGAGELFF
J: TRBJ2-2
length: 21
size: NA
D: TRBD2
V: TRBV4-1

DNA: TGTGCCAGCAGCTACCCGACGGGTGCTAACTATGGCTACACCTTC
CDR3: CASSYPTGANYGYTF
J: TRBJ1-2
length: 15
size: NA
D: NA
V: TRBV7-9

DNA: TGTGCCATCAAGGCCAGGGCGGACACCGGGGAGCTGTTTTTT
CDR3: CAIKARADTGELFF
J: TRBJ2-2
length: 14
size: NA
D: NA
V: TRBV10-3

DNA: TGTGCCAGCAGCTTATCGCCGGGAGCCTACGAGCAGTACTTC
CDR3: CASSLSPGAYEQYF
J: TRBJ2-7
length: 14
size: once
D: NA
V: TRBV11-2

DNA: TGTGCCATCAGTGAGGCCCTAAACAGGGGAGAGACCCAGTACTTC
CDR3: CAISEALNRGETQYF
J: TRBJ2-5
length: 15
size: NA
D: TRBD1
V: TRBV10-3

DNA: TGTGCCAGCAGCGCGGGGACTAGCGGGAGCGAGCAGTACTTC
CDR3: CASSAGTSGSEQYF
J: TRBJ2-7
length: 14
size: NA
D: TRBD2
V: TRBV7-2

DNA: TGTGCCAGCAGTGCTAGAGGACTTATGAACACTGAAGCTTTCTTT
CDR3: CASSARGLMNTEAFF
J: TRBJ1-1
length: 15
size: few
D: NA
V: TRBV6-1

DNA: TGTGCCAGCAGCTTCGACAGAGGGAGGAACACTGAAGCTTTCTTT
CDR3: CASSFDRGRNTEAFF
J: TRBJ1-1
length: 15
size: NA
D: NA
V: TRBV5-6

DNA: TGCGCCAGCAGTTTGACTAGCGGGGGGGAGATCAGGAATGAGCAGTTCTTC
CDR3: CASSLTSGGEIRNEQFF
J: TRBJ2-1
length: 17
size: NA
D: TRBD2
V: TRBV5-1

DNA: TGTGCCAGCAGCTTGGCCCTCGGACAGGATGGCGCTTTCTTT
CDR3: CASSLALGQDGAFF
J: TRBJ1-1
length: 14
size: once
D: TRBD1
V: TRBV5-4

DNA: TGTGCCAGCAAGGGTGGACAGGGGGCCACTGAAGCTTTCTTT
CDR3: CASKGGQGATEAFF
J: TRBJ1-1
length: 14
size: NA
D: TRBD1
V: TRBV6-5

DNA: TGTGCCAGCAGGGGAAACAGGGGCAATCAGCCCCAGCATTTT
CDR3: CASRGNRGNQPQHF
J: TRBJ1-5
length: 14
size: NA
D: NA
V: TRBV6-1

DNA: TGTGCCAGCAGCTTGGCCCAACCGGGACTGGCACATGAGCAGTACTTC
CDR3: CASSLAQPGLAHEQYF
J: TRBJ2-7
length: 16
size: NA
D: NA
V: TRBV7-2